Each of the 26 T cell receptor beta chains below was sequenced from the same sample in a study of blood T cells in healthy people across ages. Combining a sample-barcoded 5' primer with a J-beta primer mix, a second PCR ran for 7 to 11 cycles. TCRdb reprocessed the 5' RACE reads via MiXCR and lists one record per CDR3 protein. The repertoire consists of roughly 830,000 distinct CDR3 sequences, with around 62% occurring once and the leading ten covering 28%. Sequenced input: blood. All receptors come from a man under 40 in good health.

Regarding this clonotype: A read error may be the cause here, since a much bigger clone is one base away. The V gene is TRBV29-1, the J gene TRBJ2-1; perhaps TRBD1 as D (6 bases). The CDR3 length is 13 residues. Germline assignment: CDR1 SQVTM and CDR2 ANQGSEA. CDR3 amino acids: CSVQGTSYNERFF. The CDR3 DNA reads as TGCAGCGTTCAGGGGACCTCCTACAATGAGCGGTTCTTC.

As for this clonotype: Sequence at one end of the junction differs from germline and may be a read error. The J gene is TRBJ2-1, the V gene TRBV12-3 or TRBV12-4, with D tentatively TRBD1 (5 bases). The length of the CDR3 is 14 residues. The CDR3 coding sequence is TGTGCCAGCAACTTACAGGCGACCTACACTGAGCAGTTCTTC. Its protein is CASNLQATYTEQFF.

Ten or more counts support this clonotype. V gene TRBV2 combines with J gene TRBJ1-4, with D possibly matching TRBD1 (6 bases). The germline CDR1 and CDR2 sequences are SNHLY and FYNNEI. CDR3 size: 13 residues. V was clipped by 5 bases and J by 7 bases, with 11 bases between them. CDR3 residues: CASSSGEGEKLFF. The CDR3 bases are TGTGCCAGCAGTTCAGGGGAGGGTGAAAAACTGTTTTTT.

The chain couples TRBV11-2 to TRBJ1-2; no firm D call. Trimming took 5 bases from V and 1 from J, leaving 14 bases between them. Germline loops: CDR1 SGHAT, CDR2 FQNNGV. This CDR3 region has 15 residues. The CDR3, as DNA: TGTGCCAGCAGCCTCGGCGGGGTCGGTAACTATGGCTACACCTTC. Its translation is CASSLGGVGNYGYTF.

This clonotype was counted between two and nine times. The rearrangement joins TRBV15 to TRBJ2-1; 9 positions agree with TRBD2. V was clipped by 0 bases and J by 4 bases; unmatched bases: 4. Germline assignment: CDR1 LNHNV and CDR2 YYDKDF (reference sequence). The CDR3 has 16 amino acids. The CDR3 loop is CATSREGLAGYNEQFF. CDR3 coding DNA: TGTGCCACCAGCAGAGAAGGGCTAGCGGGGTACAATGAGCAGTTCTTC.

This clonotype has only a few counts. The CDR3 DNA reads TGTGCCACCAGTATCTACAATGAGCAGTTCTTC. As protein: CATSIYNEQFF. The chain couples TRBV24-1 to TRBJ2-1; no definite D call. This CDR3 is 11 amino acids long. V lost 6 bases and J lost 3, with 2 bases in between. The germline V gene has CDR1 KGHDR and CDR2 SFDVKD.

The chain employs TRBV20-1 and TRBJ2-7; 9 nucleotides match TRBD1. V was pared by 3 bases and J by 2 bases, with 11 bases of the junction left unmatched. CDR3 length: 16 amino acids. CDR1 and CDR2 from the germline V gene are DFQATT and SNEGSKA (reference sequence). The CDR3 DNA reads TGCAGTGCTAGGCCACCACAGGGGGCCCTAACCTACGAGCAGTACTTC. It yields the protein CSARPPQGALTYEQYF.

The chain employs TRBV5-6 and TRBJ2-5; 9 bases are a match to TRBD2. Germline V CDR1 and CDR2: SGHDT, YYEEEE. Germline trimming cut 4 bases from V and 6 bases from J; bases unmatched to any gene: 10. The CDR3 has 15 amino acids. The CDR3 bases are TGTGCCAGCAGCCCAAGGGAGCGGGGGGCACAGACCCAGTACTTC. Translation: CASSPRERGAQTQYF.

The rearrangement joins TRBV28 to TRBJ2-1; no clear D gene. CDR1 is MDHEN and CDR2 is SYDVKM in the germline V gene. The CDR3 has 12 residues. Trimming stripped 6 bases from V and 9 bases from J, with 12 bases between. The CDR3 protein is CASSTPRSEQFF. Here the CDR3 DNA reads TGTGCCAGCAGCACGCCTCGAAGTGAGCAGTTCTTC.

The table lists this clonotype with a count of one. This sequence joins TRBV6-2 or TRBV6-3 and TRBJ2-3; 13 bases are shared with TRBD2. Trimming at V came to 6 bases and at J to 5 bases, leaving 8 bases not matched to a gene. The CDR3 length is 16 residues. The V gene's germline CDR1 is MNHEY and CDR2 SVGEGT. The CDR3 here is CASRPGLAGEIDTQYF. The CDR3 DNA reads TGTGCCAGCAGACCCGGACTAGCGGGAGAAATAGATACGCAGTATTTT.

The chain uses TRBV3-1 and TRBJ2-7, with 8 bases that match TRBD2. Germline loops: CDR1 LGHDT, CDR2 YNNKEL (reference sequence). The CDR3 covers 16 residues. V lost 1 base and J lost 2; bases outside the gene matches: 7. CDR3: CASSQGGGGKPYEQYF. The CDR3 nucleotides are TGTGCCAGCAGCCAAGGAGGCGGGGGGAAACCCTACGAGCAGTACTTC.

J is TRBJ2-1 and V is TRBV10-3, with 9 bases identical to TRBD1. V was clipped by 3 bases and J by 6 bases; unmatched bases: 3. The germline gives CDR1 ENHRY, CDR2 SYGVKD. The CDR3 runs to 14 residues. The DNA for the CDR3 is TGTGCCATCAGTGACGGGACAGGGTCCAATGAGCAGTTCTTC. Protein sequence: CAISDGTGSNEQFF.

This chain connects TRBV14 to TRBJ2-1, with D maybe TRBD2 (5 bases). V shed 1 base and J shed 0 bases, with 10 bases lying between them. This CDR3 region has 16 residues. Per the germline V gene, CDR1 is SGHDN and CDR2 is FVKESK. The chain's CDR3 is CASSQVRATSYNEQFF. For the CDR3, the DNA is TGTGCCAGCAGCCAAGTGAGGGCCACCTCCTACAATGAGCAGTTCTTC.

The chain carries TRBV29-1 and TRBJ2-6, with D possibly matching TRBD1 (6 bases). This CDR3 comprises 15 residues. In germline, CDR1 is SQVTM, CDR2 ANQGSEA. Trimming shortened V by 4 bases and J by 0 bases, and 10 bases separated the two germline ends. The CDR3 protein is CSVGTGTSGANVLTF. The CDR3 region has the DNA TGCAGCGTTGGTACAGGGACCTCTGGGGCCAACGTCCTGACTTTC. Looking up the rest from reference TRBV29-1 and TRBJ2-6 gives the full variable domain: SAVISQKPSRDICQRGTSLTIQCQVDSQVTMMFWYRQQPGQSLTLIATANQGSEATYESGFVIDKFPISRPNLTFSTLTVSNMSPEDSSIYLCSVGTGTSGANVLTFGAGSRLTVL.

The chain links TRBV6-2 or TRBV6-3 to TRBJ2-3; D gene uncertain. This CDR3 contains 14 residues. Looked up from germline, CDR1 is MNHEY and CDR2 is SVGEGT. Trimming shortened V by 2 bases and J by 14 bases, and 20 bases separated the two germline ends. Here the CDR3 reads CASSYRPLGRSGYF. Here the CDR3 DNA reads TGTGCCAGCAGTTACCGACCCCTAGGCAGGTCGGGGTATTTT.

The CDR3 nucleotides read TGCAGTGCTAATGGACAGGGGGGCGAGACCCAGTACTTC. Its translation: CSANGQGGETQYF. V and J are TRBV20-1 and TRBJ2-5; 10 bases align to TRBD1. V gave up 4 bases and J gave up 5 bases; unmatched junction bases: 4. From germline, CDR1 is DFQATT and CDR2 SNEGSKA (reference sequence). This CDR3 comprises 13 residues.

The rearrangement uses TRBV9 and TRBJ1-2; perhaps TRBD1 as D (6 bases). Germline CDR1 reads SGDLS; CDR2 reads YYNGEE. Trimming pared 3 bases from V and 7 bases from J, leaving 19 bases between. The CDR3 spans 15 residues. The CDR3: CASSATGTTRGGYTF. Here the CDR3 DNA reads TGTGCCAGCAGCGCTACCGGGACAACCAGAGGTGGCTACACCTTC.

This rearrangement joins TRBV4-2 to TRBJ2-7, with 7 bases fitting TRBD1. From germline, CDR1 is LGHNA and CDR2 YNFKEQ. V gave up 5 bases and J gave up 5 bases; unmatched junction bases: 12. This CDR3 contains 15 residues. The CDR3 coding sequence is TGTGCCAGCAGCAAAACGGCACAGGGGTCCCACGAGCAGTACTTC. Protein product: CASSKTAQGSHEQYF.

V is TRBV7-9 and J is TRBJ1-6; possibly TRBD1 for D (5 bases). V was pared by 5 bases and J by 5 bases, with 10 bases between. The V gene's germline CDR1 is SEHNR and CDR2 FQNEAQ (reference sequence). The CDR3 has 14 amino acids. CDR3 region: CASSGREDNSPLHF. The CDR3 DNA sequence: TGTGCCAGCAGCGGCAGGGAAGATAATTCACCCCTCCACTTT.

The rearrangement uses TRBV2 and TRBJ2-7, with TRBD2 matching 14 bases. Gene TRBJ2-5 matches the end of the DNA better, so the J call may be wrong. The CDR3 runs to 16 residues. In germline, CDR1 is SNHLY, CDR2 FYNNEI. CDR3 loop: CASSPGTSGGFETQYF. The CDR3 bases are TGTGCCAGCAGCCCTGGGACTAGCGGGGGATTCGAGACCCAGTACTTC.

This chain links TRBV6-2 or TRBV6-3 with TRBJ2-5; the D gene could be TRBD1 or TRBD2 (6 bases each). Per the germline V gene, CDR1 is MNHEY and CDR2 is SVGEGT. The CDR3 spans 14 residues. V was pared by 7 bases and J by 5 bases, with 17 bases between. The CDR3 nucleotides are TGTGCCAGCAACCTAGGGGGGCCGGGGGAGACCCAGTACTTC. It yields the protein CASNLGGPGETQYF.

V usage is TRBV6-1 and J usage is TRBJ2-6, with 9 bases aligning to TRBD1. The V gene's germline CDR1 is MNHNS and CDR2 SASEGT. This CDR3 spans 16 amino acids. V shed 5 bases and J 3 bases; nucleotides not matched to a gene: 5. The CDR3 nucleotides read TGTGCCAGCAGTAGGACAGGGGAGGGTGGGGCCAACGTCCTGACTTTC. Its translation is CASSRTGEGGANVLTF.

The chain links TRBV20-1 to TRBJ2-4; 9 bases line up with TRBD1. The assigned J gene may be wrong: the sequence end matches TRBJ2-7 better. Germline V CDR1 and CDR2: DFQATT, SNEGSKA (reference sequence). The CDR3 loop spans 14 amino acids. The CDR3 DNA reads as TGCAGTGCTAGCGCCGGACAGGGGAGGATCGAGCAGTACTTC. Protein: CSASAGQGRIEQYF.

The gene calls are TRBV29-1 and TRBJ2-3; 9 bases match TRBD1. Trimming cost V 6 bases and J 5 bases; bases outside gene matches: 9. Germline-derived CDR1 and CDR2 are SQVTM and ANQGSEA. CDR3 length: 14 amino acids. For the CDR3, the DNA is TGCAGCGTCCTACAGGGGGCGGATGGAGATACGCAGTATTTT. Translation gives CSVLQGADGDTQYF.

The sample holds many counts of this clonotype. This chain uses TRBV3-1 with TRBJ2-7, with 7 bases that match TRBD2. With 3 bases clipped from V and 2 bases from J, the junction kept 7 bases outside the gene matches. The length of the CDR3 is 15 residues. Germline CDR1 and CDR2: LGHDT and YNNKEL (reference sequence). CDR3 region: CASSQVPAGPYEQYF. In DNA form, the CDR3 reads TGTGCCAGCAGCCAGGTTCCAGCGGGGCCCTACGAGCAGTACTTC.

The chain carries TRBV9 and TRBJ1-5; maybe TRBD1 (6 bases). CDR3 length equals 14 residues. The germline gives CDR1 SGDLS, CDR2 YYNGEE. V lost 5 bases and J 6 bases, leaving 15 bases between the germline ends. CDR3 nucleotides: TGTGCCAGCAGTCCGGGGGGCCAAGCTCAGCCCCAGCATTTT. It codes for CASSPGGQAQPQHF.